The sequence of this T cell receptor (beta chain) was determined in a study of PD-1 blockade in classical Hodgkin lymphoma. General study results and limits: Baseline diversity was lower in partial responders and progressors than complete responders.

The repertoire was sequenced with immunoSEQ multiplex PCR; TCRdb's copy has only in-frame clones and lacks some. The data contain roughly 90,000 clones, over 80% of them singletons. As regards this clone: Its antigen is not identified.

Described time point: cycle 4 day 1 (C4D1), after more than 5 weeks of nivolumab. All the patients suffered relapse after autologous stem cell transplantation, and brentuximab vedotin exposure differed. The CDR3 runs to 15 residues. V was pared by 3 bases and J by 3 bases, with 12 bases between. Per the germline V gene, CDR1 is LNHNV and CDR2 is YYDKDF (reference sequence). This sequence joins TRBV15 and TRBJ1-3; weak D call: TRBD1 (5 bases). The specimen was peripheral blood mononuclear cells (PBMCs), collected before the fourth cycle of nivolumab. This clonotype originated in a human donor with classical Hodgkin lymphoma. DNA for the CDR3: TGTGCCACCAGCAGGGCCCGGGACGGTGGAAACACCATATATTTT. Translation: CATSRARDGGNTIYF.